Each of the 20 T cell receptor beta chains below was sequenced from the same sample in a study of read filtering for tumor transcriptome and immune sequencing. From roughly 400 ng of RNA, a library with molecular barcoded alpha/delta and beta/gamma adaptors was made. TCRdb reprocessed the reads with MiXCR, giving one entry per CDR3 protein. The repertoire holds fewer than 30,000 distinct CDR3 sequences, with about 15% as singletons. Sequences were obtained from a population of CD138-negative cells sorted from bone marrow. These receptors were collected from a donor at least 40 years old with multiple myeloma.

This clonotype was seen ten or more times. The chain couples TRBV5-1 to TRBJ2-2; 9 bases align to TRBD2. This CDR3 is built from 17 residues. The trim removed 1 base at V and 4 bases at J, leaving 8 bases unmatched. Germline CDR1 and CDR2: SGHRS and YFSETQ. The CDR3: CASSLRASGTLTGELFF. In nucleotides, the CDR3 is TGCGCCAGCAGCTTGAGGGCTAGCGGGACCCTCACCGGGGAGCTGTTTTTT.

This clonotype has a handful of counts. The gene calls are TRBV9 and TRBJ2-6; no definite D call. Looked up from germline, CDR1 is SGDLS and CDR2 is YYNGEE. This CDR3 has 15 residues. Between the trimmed V and J ends, which lost 0 bases and 0 bases, there was a span of 4 bases. The DNA of the CDR3 is TGTGCCAGCAGCGTAGCCTCCTCTGGGGCCAACGTCCTGACTTTC. This translates into CASSVASSGANVLTF.

Ten or more counts support this clonotype. The chain links TRBV14 to TRBJ2-2; D unclear. Germline V gene lookup returns CDR1 SGHDN and CDR2 FVKESK. The CDR3 spans 14 residues. V lost 6 bases, J lost 3 bases, and 11 bases lay in between. Here the CDR3 DNA reads TGTGCCAGCAGTCGGGCGACTTACACCGGGGAGCTGTTTTTT. Protein: CASSRATYTGELFF.

This clonotype came up many times. This chain links TRBV14 with TRBJ2-3; TRBD2 agrees at 7 bases. CDR1 and CDR2 from the germline V gene are SGHDN and FVKESK. The V gene end was trimmed by 4 bases and the J gene end by 1 base; junction bases not matched to a gene: 11. CDR3 size: 17 residues. The CDR3 nucleotides read TGTGCCAGCAGCCCTTGGAACGGGAGGTTAGGCACAGATACGCAGTATTTT. Translation: CASSPWNGRLGTDTQYF.

This clonotype came up many times. The chain is built from TRBV5-1 and TRBJ2-1, with a tentative D call TRBD1 (7 bases). The ends were cut back, 0 bases at V and 4 bases at J, with 11 bases in the middle. There are 15 residues in the CDR3. CDR1 and CDR2 from the germline V gene are SGHRS and YFSETQ. In nucleotides, the CDR3 is TGCGCCAGCAGCTTGGCGGCAGGGGGGTACAATGAGCAGTTCTTC. Amino acids: CASSLAAGGYNEQFF.

In the case of this clonotype: One end of the junction varies from germline; a read error may be responsible. The V and J genes are TRBV29-1 and TRBJ1-1; D may be TRBD1 (5 bases). This CDR3 has 13 amino acids. Germline loops: CDR1 SQVTM, CDR2 ANQGSEA. The CDR3 protein is CSVVRGMDTETFF. CDR3 DNA: TGCAGCGTTGTACGCGGGATGGACACTGAAACTTTCTTT.

This clonotype was observed at least ten times. The chain joins TRBV2 to TRBJ2-1, with 9 positions matching TRBD2. There are 13 residues in the CDR3. V was pared by 6 bases and J by 4 bases, with 1 base of the junction left unmatched. CDR1 is SNHLY and CDR2 is FYNNEI in the germline V gene. CDR3 coding DNA: TGTGCCAGCAGGACTAGCGGATACAATGAGCAGTTCTTC. Its translation: CASRTSGYNEQFF.

V is TRBV7-9 and J is TRBJ2-3, with unresolved D. V was shortened by 11 bases and J by 8 bases, with 14 bases between the two germline ends. From germline, CDR1 is SEHNR and CDR2 FQNEAQ (reference sequence). The CDR3 extends over 11 amino acids. CDR3 loop: CASQEEGTQYF. As DNA, the CDR3 is TGTGCCTCCCAAGAGGAAGGTACGCAGTATTTT.

This clonotype was recorded a few times. A much larger clone lies a single base off, so this may be a read error. This CDR3 fails to terminate in the conserved phenylalanine or tryptophan, so it likely reflects a read error. The chain is built from TRBV7-3 and TRBJ1-1; D remains ambiguous. Germline loops: CDR1 SGHTA, CDR2 FQGTGA. The CDR3 runs to 15 residues. V was trimmed by 0 bases and J by 0 bases, leaving 8 bases between them. CDR3 DNA: TGTGCCAGCAGCTTAACTGGGCAGGTGAACACTGAAGCTTTCCTT. This encodes CASSLTGQVNTEAFL.

This clonotype has ten or more counts. The chain joins TRBV3-1 to TRBJ2-1; 8 nucleotides line up with TRBD2. The CDR3 is 22 residues long. The ends lost 6 bases at V and 0 bases at J; junction bases unmatched: 25. Germline CDR1 is LGHDT and CDR2 is YNNKEL (reference sequence). The CDR3 region has the DNA TGTGCCAGCAGTCCAAGGGCCCCATCTCCCTCGCGAAGCGGGAGCTCCTACAATGAGCAGTTCTTC. Its translation: CASSPRAPSPSRSGSSYNEQFF.

There are many counts of this clonotype. The chain carries TRBV18 and TRBJ2-5; D is uncertain. The CDR3 is made up of 14 amino acids. Trimming pared 3 bases from V and 3 bases from J, leaving 11 bases between. Germline assignment: CDR1 KGHSH and CDR2 LQKENI. For the CDR3, the DNA is TGTGCCAGCTCACCGCAAGGCACAGAAGAGACCCAGTACTTC. Protein sequence: CASSPQGTEETQYF.

As regards this clonotype: It is likely a read error, because the conserved phenylalanine at the end of the CDR3 is missing. The chain employs TRBV25-1 and TRBJ2-1, with D hard to call. V lost 4 bases and J 8 bases, leaving 12 bases between the germline ends. The germline gives CDR1 MGHDK, CDR2 SYGVNS. There are 13 residues in the CDR3. CDR3 loop: CASSGTSGDEQFP. CDR3 DNA sequence: TGTGCCAGCAGTGGAACGTCAGGCGATGAGCAGTTCCCC.

There are many counts of this clonotype. V and J are TRBV7-9 and TRBJ2-7; D unclear. V was clipped by 0 bases and J by 2 bases, with 5 bases between them. The germline V gene has CDR1 SEHNR and CDR2 FQNEAQ (reference sequence). The CDR3 consists of 13 residues. The CDR3 bases are TGTGCCAGCAGCTTAGCTGCCGCCTACGAGCAGTACTTC. This translates into CASSLAAAYEQYF.

In the case of this clonotype: One base away lies a much larger clone, so this may be a sequencing read error. This chain links TRBV29-1 with TRBJ2-5; D remains ambiguous. Trimming left V 1 base short and J 3 bases short, with 12 bases between. The CDR3 totals 14 residues. Germline assignment: CDR1 SQVTM and CDR2 ANQGSEA. CDR3 protein: CSVEVQMAEETQYF. CDR3 coding DNA: TGCAGCGTTGAAGTCCAAATGGCGGAAGAGACCCAGTACTTC. Using reference TRBV29-1 and TRBJ2-5 for the parts outside the CDR3, the full variable domain is SAVISQKPSRDICQRGTSLTIQCQVDSQVTMMFWYRQQPGQSLTLIATANQGSEATYESGFVIDKFPISRPNLTFSTLTVSNMSPEDSSIYLCSVEVQMAEETQYFGPGTRLLVL.

Remarks on this clonotype: One end of the junction is discordant with germline, which a read error may explain. The chain couples TRBV14 to TRBJ2-1, with 8 bases matching TRBD2. Germline V CDR1 and CDR2: SGHDN, FVKESK. The CDR3 consists of 15 residues. CDR3 protein: CASSQPGLDLSEQFF. The CDR3 region has the DNA TGCGCCAGCAGCCAACCGGGACTAGATCTAAGTGAGCAGTTCTTC.

This clonotype was found once. This sequence may be a read error, since a much larger clone differs from it by one base. This chain joins TRBV9 and TRBJ2-1, with 7 bases aligning to TRBD2. Germline assignment: CDR1 SGDLS and CDR2 YYNGEE. J was trimmed by 6 bases and V by 0 bases; bases with no gene match: 6. There are 15 residues in the CDR3. The CDR3 bases are TGTGCCAGCAGCGTAGGGCGGGAGCTCTCCAATGAGCAGTTCTTC. Its translation: CASSVGRELSNEQFF.

This clonotype was counted at least ten times. The V and J genes are TRBV6-2 or TRBV6-3 and TRBJ2-1; the match to TRBD2 covers 9 bases. Germline values: CDR1 MNHEY, CDR2 SVGEGT. J gave up 6 bases and V 0 bases, and 9 bases lay outside the gene matches. The CDR3 contains 17 residues. The CDR3 sequence: CASSYSSKGLAGNEQFF. The CDR3 region has the DNA TGTGCCAGCAGTTACTCGAGTAAGGGACTAGCTGGCAATGAGCAGTTCTTC.

This clonotype has a count of ten or more. The J gene is TRBJ2-7, the V gene TRBV11-3; D may be TRBD2 (5 bases). There are 13 residues in the CDR3. Germline assignment: CDR1 SGHNT and CDR2 YENEEA. V was shortened by 5 bases and J by 1 base, with 9 bases between the two germline ends. This chain's CDR3 is CASSEGPSYEQYF. For the CDR3, the DNA is TGTGCCAGCAGCGAGGGCCCTTCCTACGAGCAGTACTTC.

This clonotype was observed many times. The rearrangement links TRBV6-5 to TRBJ2-1, with 7 bases matching TRBD1. The J segment lost 8 bases and the V segment lost 2 bases, leaving 6 bases of the junction unmatched. The CDR3 contains 14 residues. The germline CDR1 and CDR2 sequences are MNHEY and SVGAGI. This CDR3 reads CASSYGDSLYEQFF. The CDR3 DNA reads as TGTGCCAGCAGTTACGGGGACAGCCTTTATGAGCAGTTCTTC.

The chain links TRBV28 to TRBJ2-1, with 14 bases identical to TRBD2. V shed 7 bases and J 8 bases; nucleotides not matched to a gene: 7. This CDR3 spans 15 amino acids. The germline gives CDR1 MDHEN, CDR2 SYDVKM. CDR3 protein: CASKTSGGALDEQFF. The CDR3 DNA is TGTGCCAGCAAGACTAGCGGGGGGGCCTTGGATGAGCAGTTCTTC.